Shown below are 27 T cell receptor beta chains from a single sample sequenced in a study of blood T cell repertoires in COVID-19. Assay: immunoSEQ multiplex PCR; the TCRdb copy retains only in-frame clones and omits some. Of some 670,000 clones listed, 70% to 90% were seen once; the top ten hold roughly 0.25%. Material: peripheral blood. These receptors were taken from a woman in her late teens or twenties with acute or convalescent COVID-19.

This clone was detected only a few times. The rearrangement joins TRBV29-1 to TRBJ1-2, with D hard to call. The CDR3 is made up of 12 amino acids. The germline gives CDR1 SQVTM, CDR2 ANQGSEA. Trimming pared 0 bases from V and 5 bases from J, leaving 7 bases between. CDR3 sequence reads: CSVEDPDYGYTF. As DNA, the CDR3 is TGCAGCGTTGAAGATCCAGATTATGGCTACACCTTC.

V gene TRBV20-1 combines with J gene TRBJ1-1; unclear D gene. Germline CDR1 is DFQATT and CDR2 is SNEGSKA (reference sequence). This CDR3 is built from 11 residues. V shed 5 bases and J shed 1 base, with 5 bases lying between them. CDR3 sequence: CSAHRNTEAFF. The CDR3 DNA sequence: TGCAGTGCTCATAGGAACACTGAAGCTTTCTTT.

The genes are TRBV2 and TRBJ2-4, with D perhaps TRBD2 (6 bases). The V end was cut by 2 bases, the J end by 0 bases, with 11 bases between. The germline V gene encodes CDR1 SNHLY and CDR2 FYNNEI. There are 16 residues in the CDR3. This CDR3 is CASSEPGGLAKNIQYF. CDR3 coding DNA: TGTGCCAGCAGTGAACCAGGAGGGTTAGCCAAAAACATTCAGTACTTC.

The chain couples TRBV5-5 to TRBJ1-2, with D tentatively TRBD1 (6 bases). Germline assignment: CDR1 SGHKS and CDR2 YYEKEE (reference sequence). The CDR3 consists of 13 residues. V gave up 5 bases and J gave up 4 bases, with 12 bases separating them. The DNA of the CDR3 is TGTGCCAGCAGTCGCACAGGGTTCTATGGCTACACCTTC. Amino acids: CASSRTGFYGYTF.

This rearrangement joins TRBV23-1 to TRBJ2-5; weak D call: TRBD2 (5 bases). TRBV23-1 has ORF status, its function being uncertain. Trimming pared 2 bases from V and 7 bases from J, leaving 11 bases between. The CDR3 has 13 amino acids. CDR3 protein: CASSQEGERTQYF. The CDR3 DNA reads TGCGCCAGCAGTCAAGAGGGCGAAAGGACCCAGTACTTC.

This sequence joins TRBV9 and TRBJ1-3, with D maybe TRBD1 (6 bases). The CDR3 has 17 residues. Germline V gene sequence: CDR1 SGDLS, CDR2 YYNGEE. Trimming cost V 3 bases and J 2 bases, with 18 bases left between them. CDR3 in amino acids: CASSGTPAQGTGNTIYF. CDR3 nucleotides: TGTGCCAGCAGCGGAACACCGGCCCAGGGGACTGGAAACACCATATATTTT.

This clone was seen a handful of times. The chain uses TRBV10-3 and TRBJ1-5, with D unresolved. CDR1 and CDR2 (germline): ENHRY, SYGVKD. Trimming took 10 bases from V and 3 from J, leaving 19 bases between them. The CDR3 contains 15 residues. The CDR3 here is CATHPGEGDNQPQHF. CDR3 in DNA: TGTGCCACCCACCCCGGGGAGGGAGACAATCAGCCCCAGCATTTT.

V and J are TRBV3-1 (or the pseudogene TRBV3-2) and TRBJ1-5, with D tentatively TRBD1 (5 bases). Deletions cut 1 base from V and 0 bases from J, with 7 bases between. This CDR3 is built from 15 residues. Germline V gene lookup returns CDR1 LGHDT and CDR2 YNNKEL (reference sequence). The CDR3 region has the DNA TGTGCCAGCAGCCAAGGGACAAATAGCAATCAGCCCCAGCATTTT. Its translation is CASSQGTNSNQPQHF.

The chain is built from TRBV3-1 (or the pseudogene TRBV3-2) and TRBJ2-6; no reliable D call. V was shortened by 4 bases and J by 0 bases, with 16 bases between the two germline ends. The CDR3 covers 18 residues. The germline CDR1 and CDR2 sequences are LGHDT and YNNKEL (reference sequence). The CDR3 region has the DNA TGTGCCAGCAGCCTCCGATCGACAAAGAGCTCTGGGGCCAACGTCCTGACTTTC. This encodes CASSLRSTKSSGANVLTF.

V is TRBV9 and J is TRBJ2-1, with 14 bases fitting TRBD2. V shed 4 bases and J 8 bases; nucleotides not matched to a gene: 5. Germline CDR1 and CDR2: SGDLS and YYNGEE. CDR3 size: 15 residues. The DNA of the CDR3 is TGTGCCAGCAGCCCTCGGACTAGCGGGGGGCATGAGCAGTTCTTC. It translates to CASSPRTSGGHEQFF.

The chain uses TRBV29-1 and TRBJ2-7; TRBD2 might be the D (6 bases). Germline assignment: CDR1 SQVTM and CDR2 ANQGSEA. The CDR3 length is 13 residues. The germline V and J ends were trimmed by 3 bases and 5 bases, with 14 bases remaining between them. In DNA, the CDR3 is TGCAGCGTTGATTCTGGGGACTTACACGAGCAGTACTTC. Protein product: CSVDSGDLHEQYF.

The chain employs TRBV12-5 and TRBJ2-5, with a possible D match to TRBD1 (5 bases). Trimming stripped 1 base from V and 5 bases from J, with 8 bases between. CDR3 size: 13 residues. The germline gives CDR1 LGHNT, CDR2 FRNRAP. This CDR3 reads CASGLGYRETQYF. CDR3 nucleotide sequence: TGTGCTAGTGGTTTGGGTTACAGGGAGACCCAGTACTTC.

The rearrangement links TRBV4-3 to TRBJ2-1; D gene uncertain. This CDR3 spans 14 amino acids. Germline V gives CDR1 LGHNA, CDR2 YSLEER. The germline V and J ends were trimmed by 0 bases and 6 bases, with 9 bases remaining between them. The CDR3 DNA reads TGCGCCAGCAGCCAAGATACCGGCGGCAATGAGCAGTTCTTC. This encodes CASSQDTGGNEQFF.

This clone was detected once. This rearrangement joins TRBV24-1 to TRBJ1-2; TRBD1 is a possible D gene (6 bases). Germline lookup yields CDR1 KGHDR and CDR2 SFDVKD. The CDR3 covers 12 residues. The ends were cut back, 10 bases at V and 7 bases at J, with 15 bases in the middle. CDR3 residues: CATTDRIGGYTF. In nucleotides, the CDR3 is TGTGCCACTACGGACAGAATAGGTGGCTACACCTTC.

The chain couples TRBV9 to TRBJ2-1; the D gene is possibly TRBD2 (6 bases). The CDR3 is made up of 13 amino acids. Per the germline V gene, CDR1 is SGDLS and CDR2 is YYNGEE. Trimming took 6 bases from V and 7 from J, leaving 14 bases between them. The CDR3 reads CASTPGAGNEQFF. The DNA for the CDR3 is TGTGCCAGCACCCCAGGCGCGGGAAATGAGCAGTTCTTC.

J is TRBJ1-2 and V is TRBV18, with D possibly matching TRBD1 (5 bases). The V and J ends lost 0 bases and 6 bases respectively, with 14 bases between them. This CDR3 has 15 residues. Germline-derived CDR1 and CDR2 are KGHSH and LQKENI. CDR3 DNA: TGTGCCAGCTCACCACCATCCCAGGGTGAGCATGGCTACACCTTC. Its translation: CASSPPSQGEHGYTF. Drawing the rest from reference TRBV18 and TRBJ1-2, the complete variable domain is NAGVMQNPRHLVRRRGQEARLRCSPMKGHSHVYWYRQLPEEGLKFMVYLQKENIIDESGMPKERFSAEFPKEGPSILRIQQVVRGDSAAYFCASSPPSQGEHGYTFGSGTRLTVV.

This clone has a single count. The chain couples TRBV19 to TRBJ1-2; a possible D gene is TRBD1 (5 bases). The CDR3 consists of 21 residues. The germline V and J ends were trimmed by 3 bases and 0 bases, with 29 bases remaining between them. The V gene's germline CDR1 is LNHDA and CDR2 SQIVND (reference sequence). CDR3 protein: CASSIFELTREVVRANYGYTF. The CDR3 DNA reads TGTGCCAGTAGTATTTTCGAGCTTACCAGGGAGGTCGTCCGAGCTAACTATGGCTACACCTTC.

The chain couples TRBV6-5 to TRBJ1-3; possible D gene TRBD1, 5 bases. The CDR3 totals 14 residues. V lost 5 bases and J 0 bases, leaving 8 bases between the germline ends. Germline V gene sequence: CDR1 MNHEY, CDR2 SVGAGI. The CDR3 coding sequence is TGTGCCAGCAGTACAGGAGACTCTGGAAACACCATATATTTT. Its protein product is CASSTGDSGNTIYF.

This chain uses TRBV24-1 with TRBJ2-3, with 10 bases identical to TRBD1. This CDR3 region has 17 residues. Germline assignment: CDR1 KGHDR and CDR2 SFDVKD. V lost 5 bases to trimming and J lost 0 bases; unmatched junction nucleotides: 7. This chain's CDR3 is CATSGPGTGVSTDTQYF. DNA of the CDR3: TGTGCCACCAGTGGACCCGGGACAGGGGTTAGCACAGATACGCAGTATTTT.

This clone has ten or more counts. This CDR3 is CAWSSSNYGYTF. The CDR3 DNA sequence: TGTGCCTGGAGTTCGTCTAACTATGGCTACACCTTC. This rearrangement joins TRBV30 to TRBJ1-2; D gene uncertain. Germline CDR1 is GTSNPN and CDR2 is SVGIG (reference sequence). V was trimmed by 2 bases and J by 0 bases, leaving 4 bases between them. The length of the CDR3 is 12 residues.

The chain uses TRBV2 and TRBJ2-1, with D perhaps matching TRBD2 (5 bases). The CDR3 consists of 14 residues. Germline V gene lookup returns CDR1 SNHLY and CDR2 FYNNEI. Trimming removed 0 bases from V and 9 bases from J, with 12 bases in between. The CDR3 reads CASSEALRGSEQFF. CDR3 nucleotide sequence: TGTGCCAGCAGTGAAGCGCTTCGGGGTAGTGAGCAGTTCTTC.

The chain joins TRBV5-1 to TRBJ1-1, with a tentative D call TRBD1 (6 bases). V gave up 0 bases and J gave up 7 bases, with 16 bases separating them. CDR1 SGHRS and CDR2 YFSETQ come from the germline V gene. The CDR3 length is 15 residues. The chain's CDR3 is CASSLDAGARGEAFF. The CDR3 bases are TGCGCCAGCAGCTTGGATGCGGGCGCCAGGGGTGAAGCTTTCTTT.

In nucleotides, the CDR3 is TGTGCCAGCAGCTCCCCAGGGTCCCTTGCAGATACGCAGTATTTT. Translated: CASSSPGSLADTQYF. This chain uses TRBV11-1 with TRBJ2-3; D perhaps matches TRBD1 (5 bases). Germline CDR1 SGHAT, CDR2 FQDESV (reference sequence). Trimming removed 4 bases at V and 4 bases at J, with 15 bases between. The CDR3 runs 15 residues.

This chain's CDR3 is CALSAQGLYGYTF. CDR3 sequence (DNA): TGTGCCCTATCGGCACAGGGTCTCTATGGCTACACCTTC. This rearrangement joins TRBV30 to TRBJ1-2; a possible D gene is TRBD1 (6 bases). This CDR3 has 13 amino acids. Germline CDR1 reads GTSNPN; CDR2 reads SVGIG (reference sequence). Trimming pared 8 bases from V and 4 bases from J, leaving 17 bases between. The full variable domain, in which reference TRBV30 and TRBJ1-2 provide the parts outside the CDR3, is SQTIHQWPATLVQPVGSPLSLECTVEGTSNPNLYWYRQAAGRGLQLLFYSVGIGQISSEVPQNLSASRPQDRQFILSSKKLLLSDSGFYLCALSAQGLYGYTFGSGTRLTVV.

The chain combines TRBV11-2 with TRBJ1-1; 11 bases map to TRBD1. The germline CDR1 and CDR2 sequences are SGHAT and FQNNGV. The CDR3 has 15 residues. The V and J ends lost 5 bases and 4 bases, in that order; junction bases with no gene match: 6. The CDR3 protein is CASSIGQGAGTEAFF. The CDR3 coding sequence is TGTGCCAGCAGCATAGGACAGGGGGCTGGCACTGAAGCTTTCTTT.

J is TRBJ1-5 and V is TRBV6-2 or TRBV6-3; D gene uncertain. Between the trimmed V and J ends, which lost 2 bases and 6 bases, there was a span of 11 bases. The CDR3 has 14 amino acids. Germline CDR1 reads MNHEY; CDR2 reads SVGEGT. This CDR3 is CASSYGQMGQPQHF. The CDR3 bases are TGTGCCAGCAGTTACGGGCAGATGGGTCAGCCCCAGCATTTT.

CDR3 loop: CASRRDTSYEQYF. CDR3 DNA sequence: TGTGCCAGCCGACGGGACACCTCCTACGAGCAGTACTTC. V is TRBV2 and J is TRBJ2-7, with a possible D match to TRBD1 (6 bases). Trimming shortened V by 8 bases and J by 0 bases, and 11 bases separated the two germline ends. The CDR3 runs 13 residues. Germline V gene sequence: CDR1 SNHLY, CDR2 FYNNEI.